This T cell receptor beta chain was profiled in a study of cytomegalovirus exposure and HLA in healthy donors. General study results and limits: Productive status was seen about 90% or about 30% of the time for most TCR beta V segments in an earlier analysis.

As for this clone: The antigen remains unidentified.

PCR involved 60 Vbeta and 13 Jbeta primers. The table came from immunoSEQ multiplex PCR; TCRdb's copy has only in-frame clones and leaves some out. This sample has about 190,000 clones, with around 82% found just once. This CDR3 contains 17 residues. V lost 0 bases and J lost 6; bases outside the gene matches: 11. CDR1 SGHRS and CDR2 YFSETQ come from the germline V gene. This TCR derives from a woman in her twenties or thirties in good health and CMV-seropositive. This chain connects TRBV5-1 to TRBJ2-5; TRBD2 aligns across 10 bases. Material for sequencing was PBMCs. The CDR3 region is CASSLEAGLAGEQTQYF. CDR3 bases: TGCGCCAGCAGCTTGGAGGCGGGCCTAGCGGGAGAACAGACCCAGTACTTC.